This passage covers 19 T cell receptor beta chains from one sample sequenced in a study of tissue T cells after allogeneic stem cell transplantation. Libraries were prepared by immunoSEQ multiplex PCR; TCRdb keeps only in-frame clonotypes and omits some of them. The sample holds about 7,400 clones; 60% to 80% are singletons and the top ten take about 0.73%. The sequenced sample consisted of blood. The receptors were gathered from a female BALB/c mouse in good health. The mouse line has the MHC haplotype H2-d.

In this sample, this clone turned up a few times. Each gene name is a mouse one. This chain's CDR3 is CASSFRTDSYEQYF. CDR3 bases read: TGTGCTAGCAGTTTCAGGACAGACTCCTATGAACAGTAC. The chain links TRBV29 to TRBJ2-7, with TRBD1 as a possible D gene (6 bases). The read comes to an end 1 residue before the CDR3 does, leaving the germline J gene to fill in the end. Deletions cut 3 bases from V and 0 bases from J, with 9 bases between. Germline V gene data show CDR1 as MSHET and CDR2 as SYDVDS. CDR3 length: 14 residues.

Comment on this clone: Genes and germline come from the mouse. Incomplete CDR3 DNA: TGTGCTAGCAGTTCCGGACAGAACCAAGACACCCAGTAC. This encodes CASSSGQNQDTQY. The entire CDR3 is CASSSGQNQDTQYF. This chain connects TRBV29 to TRBJ2-5, with D possibly matching TRBD1 (6 bases). With the read ending 1 residue before the CDR3 end, the germline J gene is used to fill in that end. This CDR3 has 14 amino acids. Trimming took 4 bases from V and 0 from J, leaving 8 bases between them. Germline V gene sequence: CDR1 MSHET, CDR2 SYDVDS.

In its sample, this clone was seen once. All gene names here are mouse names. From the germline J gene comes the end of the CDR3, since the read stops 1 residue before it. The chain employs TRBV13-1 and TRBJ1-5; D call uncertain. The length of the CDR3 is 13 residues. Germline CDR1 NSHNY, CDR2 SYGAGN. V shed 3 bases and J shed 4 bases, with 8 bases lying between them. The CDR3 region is CASSGRGNQAPLF. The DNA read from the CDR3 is TGTGCCAGCAGTGGGCGGGGAAACCAGGCTCCGCTT. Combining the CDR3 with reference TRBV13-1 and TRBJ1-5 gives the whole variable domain EAAVTQSPRNKVTVTGGNVTLSCRQTNSHNYMYWYRQDTGHGLRLIHYSYGAGNLRIGDVPDGYKATRTTQEDFFLLLELASPSQTSLYFCASSGRGNQAPLFGEGTRLSVL.

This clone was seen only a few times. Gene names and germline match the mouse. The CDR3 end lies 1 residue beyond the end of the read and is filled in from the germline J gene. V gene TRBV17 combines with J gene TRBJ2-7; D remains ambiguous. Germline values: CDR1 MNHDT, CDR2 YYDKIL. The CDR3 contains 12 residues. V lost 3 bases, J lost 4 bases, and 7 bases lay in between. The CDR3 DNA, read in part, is TGTGCTAGCAGTAGGAGGCAGTATGAACAGTAC. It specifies CASSRRQYEQY. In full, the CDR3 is CASSRRQYEQYF.

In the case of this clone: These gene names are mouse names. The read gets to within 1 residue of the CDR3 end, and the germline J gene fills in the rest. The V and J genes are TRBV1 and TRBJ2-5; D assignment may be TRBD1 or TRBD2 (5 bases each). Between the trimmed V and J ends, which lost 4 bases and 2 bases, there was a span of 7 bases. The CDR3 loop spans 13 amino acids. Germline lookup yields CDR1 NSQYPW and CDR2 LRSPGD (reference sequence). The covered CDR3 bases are TGCACCTGCAGTGGGGGACCCCAAGACACCCAGTAC. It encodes CTCSGGPQDTQY. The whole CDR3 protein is CTCSGGPQDTQYF.

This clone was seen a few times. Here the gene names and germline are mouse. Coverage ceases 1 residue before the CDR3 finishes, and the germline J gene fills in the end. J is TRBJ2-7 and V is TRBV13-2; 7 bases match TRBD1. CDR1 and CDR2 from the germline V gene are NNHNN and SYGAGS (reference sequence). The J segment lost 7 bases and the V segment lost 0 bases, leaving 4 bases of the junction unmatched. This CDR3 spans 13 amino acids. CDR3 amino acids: CASGDATGREQYF. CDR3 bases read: TGTGCCAGCGGTGATGCGACAGGGCGGGAACAGTAC.

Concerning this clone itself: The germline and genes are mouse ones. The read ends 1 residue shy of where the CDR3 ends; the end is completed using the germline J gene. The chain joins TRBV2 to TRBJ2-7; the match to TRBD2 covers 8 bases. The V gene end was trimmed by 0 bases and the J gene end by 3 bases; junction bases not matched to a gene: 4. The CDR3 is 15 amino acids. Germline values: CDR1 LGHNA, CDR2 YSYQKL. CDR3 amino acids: CASSQDFWGVYEQYF. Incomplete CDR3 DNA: TGTGCCAGCAGCCAAGATTTCTGGGGGGTCTATGAACAGTAC.

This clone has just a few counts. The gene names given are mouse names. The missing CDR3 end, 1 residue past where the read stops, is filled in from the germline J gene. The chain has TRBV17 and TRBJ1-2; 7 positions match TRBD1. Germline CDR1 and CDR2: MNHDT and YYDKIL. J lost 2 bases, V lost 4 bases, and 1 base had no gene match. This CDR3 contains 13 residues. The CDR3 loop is CASSTQGNSDYTF. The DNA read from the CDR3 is TGTGCTAGCAGTACACAGGGGAACTCCGACTACACC.

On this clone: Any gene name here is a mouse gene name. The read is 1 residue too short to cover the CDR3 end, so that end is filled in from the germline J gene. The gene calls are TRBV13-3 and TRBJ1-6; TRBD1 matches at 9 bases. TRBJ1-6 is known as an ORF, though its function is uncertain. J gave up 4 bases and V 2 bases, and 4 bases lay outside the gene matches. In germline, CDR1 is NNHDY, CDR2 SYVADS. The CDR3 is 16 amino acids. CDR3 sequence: CASSEGQGPYNSPLYF. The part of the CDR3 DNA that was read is TGTGCCAGCAGTGAAGGACAGGGGCCGTATAATTCGCCCCTCTAC.

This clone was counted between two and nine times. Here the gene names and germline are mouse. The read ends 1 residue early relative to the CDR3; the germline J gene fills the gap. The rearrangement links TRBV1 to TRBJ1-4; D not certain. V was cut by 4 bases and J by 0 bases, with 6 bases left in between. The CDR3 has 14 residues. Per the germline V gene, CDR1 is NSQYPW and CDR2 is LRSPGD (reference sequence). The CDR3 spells CTCSGHISNERLFF. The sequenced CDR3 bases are TGCACCTGCAGTGGACATATTTCCAACGAAAGATTATTT.

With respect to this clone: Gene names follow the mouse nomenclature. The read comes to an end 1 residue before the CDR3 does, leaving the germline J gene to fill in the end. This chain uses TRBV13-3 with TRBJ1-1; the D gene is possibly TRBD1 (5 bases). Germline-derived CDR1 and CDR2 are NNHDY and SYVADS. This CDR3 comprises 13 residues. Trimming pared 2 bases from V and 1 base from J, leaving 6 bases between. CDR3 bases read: TGTGCCAGCAGTGACCAGGGAAACACAGAAGTCTTC. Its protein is CASSDQGNTEVF. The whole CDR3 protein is CASSDQGNTEVFF.

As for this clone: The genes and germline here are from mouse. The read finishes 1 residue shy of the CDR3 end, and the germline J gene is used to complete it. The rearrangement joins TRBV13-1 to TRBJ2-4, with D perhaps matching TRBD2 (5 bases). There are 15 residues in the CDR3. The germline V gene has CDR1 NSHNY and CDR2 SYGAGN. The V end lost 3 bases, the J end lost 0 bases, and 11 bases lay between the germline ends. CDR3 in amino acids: CASSVKLASQNTLYF. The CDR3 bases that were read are TGTGCCAGCAGTGTTAAACTGGCTAGTCAAAACACCTTGTAC.

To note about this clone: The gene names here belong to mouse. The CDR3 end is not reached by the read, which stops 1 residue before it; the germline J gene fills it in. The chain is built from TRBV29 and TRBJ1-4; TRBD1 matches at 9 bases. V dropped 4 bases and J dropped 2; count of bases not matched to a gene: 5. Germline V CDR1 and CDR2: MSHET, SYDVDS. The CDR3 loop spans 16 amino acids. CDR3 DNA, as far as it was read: TGTGCTAGCAGTTCCCCCGGGACAGGGTCCAACGAAAGATTATTT. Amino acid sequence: CASSSPGTGSNERLF. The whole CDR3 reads CASSSPGTGSNERLFF.

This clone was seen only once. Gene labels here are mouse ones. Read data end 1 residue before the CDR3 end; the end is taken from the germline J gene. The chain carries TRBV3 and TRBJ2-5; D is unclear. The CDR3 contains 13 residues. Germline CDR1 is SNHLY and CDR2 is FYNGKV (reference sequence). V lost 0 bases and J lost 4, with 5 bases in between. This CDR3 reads CASSLAGEDTQYF. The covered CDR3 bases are TGTGCCAGCAGCTTAGCCGGGGAAGACACCCAGTAC.

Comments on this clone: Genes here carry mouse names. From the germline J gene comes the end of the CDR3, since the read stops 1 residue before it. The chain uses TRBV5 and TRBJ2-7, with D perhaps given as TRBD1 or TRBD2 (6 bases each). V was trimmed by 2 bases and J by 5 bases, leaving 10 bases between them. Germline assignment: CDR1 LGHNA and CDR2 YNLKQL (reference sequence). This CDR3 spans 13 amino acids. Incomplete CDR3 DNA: TGTGCCAGCAGCCAAAGGGGGGTGGATGAACAGTAC. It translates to CASSQRGVDEQY. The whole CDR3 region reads CASSQRGVDEQYF.

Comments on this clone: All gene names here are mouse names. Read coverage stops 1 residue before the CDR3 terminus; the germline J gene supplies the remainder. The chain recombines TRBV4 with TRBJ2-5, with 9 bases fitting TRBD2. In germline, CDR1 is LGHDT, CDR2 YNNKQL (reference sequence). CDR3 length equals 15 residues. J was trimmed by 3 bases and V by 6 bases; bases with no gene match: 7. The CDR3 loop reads CASRPTGGKQDTQYF. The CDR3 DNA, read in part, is TGTGCCAGCAGACCCACTGGGGGGAAGCAAGACACCCAGTAC.

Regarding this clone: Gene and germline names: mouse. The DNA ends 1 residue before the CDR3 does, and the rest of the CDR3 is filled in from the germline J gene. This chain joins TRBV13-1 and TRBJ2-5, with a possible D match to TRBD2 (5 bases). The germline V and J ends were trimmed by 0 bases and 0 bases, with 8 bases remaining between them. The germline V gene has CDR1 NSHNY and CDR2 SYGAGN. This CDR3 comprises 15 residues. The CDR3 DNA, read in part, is TGTGCCAGCAGTGATGCTTGGGGTAACCAAGACACCCAGTAC. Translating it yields CASSDAWGNQDTQY. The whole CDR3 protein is CASSDAWGNQDTQYF.

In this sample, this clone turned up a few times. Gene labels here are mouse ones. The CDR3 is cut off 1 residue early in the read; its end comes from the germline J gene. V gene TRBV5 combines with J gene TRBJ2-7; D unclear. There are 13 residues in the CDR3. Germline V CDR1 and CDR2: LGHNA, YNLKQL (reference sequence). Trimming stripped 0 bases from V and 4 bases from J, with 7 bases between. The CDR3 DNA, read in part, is TGTGCCAGCAGCCAAGATCGCCAATATGAACAGTAC. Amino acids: CASSQDRQYEQY. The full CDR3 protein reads CASSQDRQYEQYF.

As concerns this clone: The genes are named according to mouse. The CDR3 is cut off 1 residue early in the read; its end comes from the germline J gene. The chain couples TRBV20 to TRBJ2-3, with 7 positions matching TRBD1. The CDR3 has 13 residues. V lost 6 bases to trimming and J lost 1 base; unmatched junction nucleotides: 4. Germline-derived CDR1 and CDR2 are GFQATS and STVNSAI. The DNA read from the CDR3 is TGTGGTGCCAGAACAGGGGGTGCAGAAACGCTGTAT. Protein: CGARTGGAETLY. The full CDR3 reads CGARTGGAETLYF. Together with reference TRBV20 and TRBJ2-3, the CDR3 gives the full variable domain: GALVYQYPRRTICKSGTSMRMECQAVGFQATSVAWYRQSPQKTFELIALSTVNSAIKYEQNFTQEKFPISHPNLSFSSMTVLNAYLEDRGLYLCGARTGGAETLYFGSGTRLTVL.